The text below deals with one T cell receptor beta chain. This clone was recorded a few times. Its antigen has not been determined. Qualities for individual bases were not recorded, and no much larger clone is one base off. The immunoSEQ Assay, a bias-controlled multiplex PCR, was used to amplify TCRbeta CDR3 regions from genomic DNA. The original pipeline was this. Nucleated cell counts per sample were estimated from amplification of reference gene primers within the assay. To quantify the absolute abundance of each unique TCRbeta CDR3 rearrangement, sequence reads were collapsed and filtered. For each sample, productive Simpson clonality was calculated by taking the square root of Simpson's diversity index across productive rearrangements. This immuneACCESS table, as held by TCRdb, lists in-frame sequences with V and J called but not all clones. Of the missing ones, under half trace to an unresolved V gene in checked studies; the others have no known cause. The DNA gave D and trimming, while V, J and clone size come from that table. For this sample there are 250,000 to 350,000 clones; around 85% appear just once. Around 2.5% of the sample belongs to the ten largest clones.

This sample is part of a study of blood T cell repertoires in COVID-19 (dated by TCRdb to the early 2020s). Background for the entire study: The collaborator samples originated in the United States, Italy and Spain and spanned the acute and convalescent phases of COVID-19. The prospective study material was composed of cDNA or gDNA derived from T cells, B-cell-depleted T cells, or PBMCs. Subjects who had been exposed to COVID-19, were actively infected with it, or had recovered from it provided the deeply sampled blood TCRbeta repertoires that made up the dataset. The repertoires were released in a freely available public database meant as a resource for research on the immune response to SARS-CoV-2. Samples were obtained from the ongoing ImmuneRACE study (first 160 participants) and from 1,254 subjects provided by 6 global collaborators. Sample metadata almost always included a de-identified subject ID, COVID-19 status, age in years and sex. Where available, HLA class I and class II types were taken from metadata supplied by the sample provider and were not determined by assay-based typing.

Enrolling through a virtual design, the prospective study's participants ranged in age from about 18 to 100 years and lived across 24 United States geographic areas. To assign participants to cohorts, the prospective study relied on clinical history that participants themselves reported in a screening survey and a study questionnaire. Recovered participants in ImmuneRACE Cohort 3 were defined by two consecutive negative NP/OP PCR tests, clearance by a healthcare professional, or resolution of symptoms. Mobile phlebotomists in the prospective study collected whole blood, serum and a nasopharyngeal or oropharyngeal swab from every participant. Additional blood draws and questionnaires over an approximately two-month period could optionally be provided by prospective study participants. Prospective study blood samples were shipped either frozen or at room temperature before DNA extraction. Based on the germline V gene, the CDR1 and CDR2 sequences are SGHNT and YENEEA. Taken from cysteine to phenylalanine, the CDR3 has 17 residues. Kept here is only the CDR3 DNA, which spans 51 bases and is read in frame from base 1. For this chain, trimming is 1 base at the V end and 5 bases at the J end, and the number of junction bases without a gene match is 11.

Broad study findings and their caveats: Clinical and demographic metadata were provided uncurated, with the amount varying by source and participant.

The chain is assembled from TRBV11-3 and TRBJ2-1; TRBD2 lines up with 7 middle nucleotides. The source is a woman between 50 and 59 years old who had recovered from COVID-19. Material: PBMCs or T cells enriched from blood (not recorded which). CDR3 region: CASSLGGTGLLNNEQFF. The DNA reads TGTGCCAGCAGCTTAGGTGGGACGGGACTACTAAACAATGAGCAGTTCTTC.